The 20 T cell receptor beta chains in this list originate from one sample, sequenced in a study of T cells in tumors and immune-related adverse events. Assay: immunoSEQ multiplex PCR; the TCRdb copy retains only in-frame clones and omits some. This table has some 10,000 clones, 92% appearing once. This sample comprised lymph node tissue, obtained from a patient treated with anti-PD-1 therapy. The source of these receptors is a female donor with metastatic renal cell carcinoma.

The chain employs TRBV5-4 and TRBJ2-7; D is ambiguous. The CDR3 is 13 residues long. V lost 5 bases, J lost 1 base, and 10 bases lay in between. CDR1 SGHNT and CDR2 YYREEE come from the germline V gene (reference sequence). This CDR3 reads CASRPDGSYEQYF. CDR3 nucleotides: TGTGCCAGCAGACCAGATGGATCCTACGAGCAGTACTTC.

This chain links TRBV11-3 with TRBJ2-2; 11 bases are shared with TRBD2. The CDR3 has 15 residues. Trimming at V came to 2 bases and at J to 8 bases, leaving 4 bases not matched to a gene. The germline V gene encodes CDR1 SGHNT and CDR2 YENEEA. The DNA of the CDR3 is TGTGCCAGCAGCTTAAGGCTAGCGGGAGGTGGGGAGCTGTTTTTT. Amino acid sequence: CASSLRLAGGGELFF.

The genes are TRBV5-6 and TRBJ1-5; D unresolved. From germline, CDR1 is SGHDT and CDR2 YYEEEE. Trimming removed 0 bases at V and 4 bases at J, with 8 bases between. This CDR3 has 14 residues. CDR3 sequence: CASSLERKNQPQHF. CDR3 DNA sequence: TGTGCCAGCAGCTTGGAAAGGAAAAATCAGCCCCAGCATTTT. The full variable domain, rest sourced from reference TRBV5-6 and TRBJ1-5, is DAGVTQSPTHLIKTRGQQVTLRCSPKSGHDTVSWYQQALGQGPQFIFQYYEEEERQRGNFPDRFSGHQFPNYSSELNVNALLLGDSALYLCASSLERKNQPQHFGDGTRLSIL.

The gene calls are TRBV4-3 and TRBJ2-1, with TRBD2 matching over 7 bases. Germline lookup yields CDR1 LGHNA and CDR2 YSLEER. The V segment lost 0 bases and the J segment 6 bases; nucleotides outside the gene matches: 5. The CDR3 loop spans 15 amino acids. CDR3 amino acids: CASSQDTWGGNEQFF. For the CDR3, the DNA is TGCGCCAGCAGCCAAGATACTTGGGGGGGCAATGAGCAGTTCTTC.

This sequence joins TRBV19 and TRBJ2-7, with 10 bases matching TRBD2. This CDR3 spans 15 amino acids. J was trimmed by 4 bases and V by 4 bases; bases with no gene match: 7. Germline loops: CDR1 LNHDA, CDR2 SQIVND (reference sequence). CDR3 nucleotide sequence: TGTGCCAGTAGTACCGGCCATAGCGGGAGGTACGAGCAGTACTTC. This codes for CASSTGHSGRYEQYF.

The CDR3 reads CASSQDPGAREQYF. CDR3 coding DNA: TGCGCCAGCAGCCAAGATCCGGGCGCGCGTGAGCAGTACTTC. The gene calls are TRBV4-3 and TRBJ2-5; D remains unclear. The CDR3 has 14 amino acids. Looked up from germline, CDR1 is LGHNA and CDR2 is YSLEER. The germline V and J ends were trimmed by 0 bases and 11 bases, with 16 bases remaining between them.

Regarding this clone: Other DNA sequences of this sample code for an identical CDR3. V is TRBV7-6 and J is TRBJ2-3; no firm D call. Germline assignment: CDR1 SGHVS and CDR2 FNYEAQ. Trimming took off 0 bases at V and 2 bases at J, with 6 bases between the two ends. The CDR3 is 14 residues long. The CDR3, as DNA: TGTGCCAGCAGCTTAGCGGGGAACACAGATACGCAGTATTTT. Encoded protein: CASSLAGNTDTQYF.

V usage is TRBV5-1 and J usage is TRBJ2-3, with 13 positions matching TRBD2. The CDR3 runs 17 residues. V dropped 4 bases and J dropped 6; count of bases not matched to a gene: 11. Germline assignment: CDR1 SGHRS and CDR2 YFSETQ. CDR3 amino acids: CASSPIGLAGDRDTQYF. DNA for the CDR3: TGCGCCAGCAGCCCAATCGGACTAGCGGGGGATCGGGATACGCAGTATTTT. The full variable domain, its missing parts supplied by reference TRBV5-1 and TRBJ2-3, is KAGVTQTPRYLIKTRGQQVTLSCSPISGHRSVSWYQQTPGQGLQFLFEYFSETQRNKGNFPGRFSGRQFSNSRSEMNVSTLELGDSALYLCASSPIGLAGDRDTQYFGPGTRLTVL.

This chain uses TRBV5-1 with TRBJ1-5; unclear D gene. The germline V gene encodes CDR1 SGHRS and CDR2 YFSETQ. The CDR3 is 13 amino acids. V was cut by 6 bases and J by 3 bases, with 10 bases left in between. The CDR3 DNA follows: TGCGCCAGCACCCGGGAGCCCAATCAGCCCCAGCATTTT. Translating gives CASTREPNQPQHF.

For this clone: Different DNA sequences within this sample yield the same CDR3. The chain uses TRBV7-9 and TRBJ2-6; a weak D match, TRBD1 (6 bases). This CDR3 has 15 amino acids. V was clipped by 5 bases and J by 3 bases, with 11 bases between them. Germline CDR1 reads SEHNR; CDR2 reads FQNEAQ (reference sequence). Here the CDR3 reads CASSLDRFGANVLTF. CDR3 DNA: TGTGCCAGCAGCCTCGACAGGTTTGGGGCCAACGTCCTGACTTTC.

The V gene is TRBV7-9, the J gene TRBJ2-3; 10 bases are shared with TRBD1. Germline CDR1 reads SEHNR; CDR2 reads FQNEAQ (reference sequence). With 2 bases clipped from V and 1 base from J, the junction kept 6 bases outside the gene matches. CDR3 length equals 17 residues. The CDR3 is CASSLLTGTGGTDTQYF. The CDR3 DNA sequence: TGTGCCAGCAGCTTATTGACCGGGACAGGGGGCACAGATACGCAGTATTTT. The whole variable domain, filled in from reference TRBV7-9 and TRBJ2-3, reads DTGVSQNPRHKITKRGQNVTFRCDPISEHNRLYWYRQTLGQGPEFLTYFQNEAQLEKSRLLSDRFSAERPKGSFSTLEIQRTEQGDSAMYLCASSLLTGTGGTDTQYFGPGTRLTVL.

This clone was seen more than once but under ten times. The chain joins TRBV4-2 to TRBJ2-1; the D is unclear. In germline, CDR1 is LGHNA, CDR2 YNFKEQ. The CDR3 covers 17 residues. V was pared by 0 bases and J by 0 bases, with 12 bases between. In nucleotides, the CDR3 is TGTGCCAGCAGCCAAGATTCTGGGATGGGCTCCTACAATGAGCAGTTCTTC. Protein: CASSQDSGMGSYNEQFF.

The J gene is TRBJ2-7, the V gene TRBV29-1; 9 bases match TRBD1. With 6 bases clipped from V and 7 bases from J, the junction kept 10 bases outside the gene matches. From germline, CDR1 is SQVTM and CDR2 ANQGSEA. The CDR3 length is 13 residues. CDR3 bases: TGCAGCGTGTCGACAGGGGGATCGTGGGAGCAGTACTTC. This encodes CSVSTGGSWEQYF.

The J gene is TRBJ1-2, the V gene TRBV6-6, with D perhaps TRBD1 (6 bases). With 6 bases removed from V and 6 bases from J, the gap between germline ends came to 23 bases. The CDR3 is 16 residues long. Germline assignment: CDR1 MNHNY and CDR2 SVGAGI (reference sequence). CDR3 bases: TGTGCCAGCAGCCTATCGGTACAGGGAAGTGCACATGGCTACACCTTC. It specifies CASSLSVQGSAHGYTF.

The gene calls are TRBV27 and TRBJ2-7; 9 bases line up with TRBD1. This CDR3 is built from 13 residues. Germline CDR1 is MNHEY and CDR2 is SMNVEV (reference sequence). Trimming cost V 3 bases and J 6 bases; bases outside gene matches: 3. The CDR3 region has the DNA TGTGCCAGCAGTTTCGGGACAGGGAGCGAGCAGTACTTC. Protein product: CASSFGTGSEQYF.

The chain links TRBV5-4 to TRBJ1-1; D perhaps matches TRBD1 (6 bases). Germline CDR1 reads SGHNT; CDR2 reads YYREEE (reference sequence). With 0 bases removed from V and 4 bases from J, the gap between germline ends came to 13 bases. The CDR3 runs 15 residues. CDR3 loop: CASSLVGGFGTEAFF. CDR3 nucleotides: TGTGCCAGCAGCTTGGTCGGGGGCTTTGGCACTGAAGCTTTCTTT.

The chain employs TRBV7-6 and TRBJ2-7; D gene uncertain. The CDR3 spans 14 residues. Trimming stripped 2 bases from V and 1 base from J, with 9 bases between. Per the germline V gene, CDR1 is SGHVS and CDR2 is FNYEAQ. CDR3 amino acids: CASSLRAGSYEQYF. The CDR3 DNA follows: TGTGCCAGCAGCTTAAGGGCCGGGTCCTACGAGCAGTACTTC.

DNA for the CDR3: TGTGCTAGTGGTTTGGCCGTAAGCGGTCTGAACACCGGGGAGCTGTTTTTT. It encodes CASGLAVSGLNTGELFF. The chain couples TRBV12-5 to TRBJ2-2; TRBD2 might be the D (5 bases). This CDR3 spans 17 amino acids. Germline V lookup: CDR1 LGHNT, CDR2 FRNRAP. Trimming took 1 base from V and 1 from J, leaving 13 bases between them.

The rearrangement links TRBV5-5 to TRBJ2-1; 8 bases align to TRBD2. The CDR3 extends over 15 amino acids. Per the germline V gene, CDR1 is SGHKS and CDR2 is YYEKEE (reference sequence). V lost 4 bases and J lost 8; bases outside the gene matches: 11. The CDR3 region has the DNA TGTGCCAGCAGCCGAGCGGGAGCACCTCACCATGAGCAGTTCTTC. Protein: CASSRAGAPHHEQFF.

The J gene is TRBJ2-7, the V gene TRBV28, with D perhaps matching TRBD1 (5 bases). CDR1 is MDHEN and CDR2 is SYDVKM in the germline V gene. V shed 8 bases and J shed 6 bases, with 14 bases lying between them. The CDR3 has 12 residues. For the CDR3, the DNA is TGTGCCAGCGACCGTAGTGACAGCGAGCAGTACTTC. It yields the protein CASDRSDSEQYF.